This T cell receptor (beta chain) is from a study of T cells in Graves' hyperthyroidism and ophthalmopathy. Regarding the study as a whole: Ophthalmopathy, which appeared later, was predicted by the model a median about 6 months before onset. The majority of expanded thyroid clonotypes above 0.001 also appeared in blood.

Amplified TCR beta CDR3 regions came from RNA transcripts. HTBI primers drove first-round RT-PCR of the TCR CDR3. TCRdb fed the multiplex PCR reads into MiXCR, producing one record per CDR3 protein. The sample holds about 480,000 distinct CDR3 sequences, about an eighth seen once. This clonotype was recorded a few times. Its target is not known. Disease duration under 2 months; hyperthyroidism patients were aged 18 to 65. Diagnostic decisions used clinical symptoms, serum thyroxine and TRAb, thyroid ultrasound and orbital computed tomography. This TCR was sampled from a woman younger than 35 with Graves' hyperthyroidism. The source material was blood.

This CDR3 reads CASSIAGLEVDEQFF. CDR3 sequence (DNA): TGTGCCAGTAGTATAGCGGGACTAGAGGTGGATGAGCAGTTCTTC. V gene TRBV19 combines with J gene TRBJ2-1, with 8 bases identical to TRBD2. Germline V CDR1 and CDR2: LNHDA, SQIVND (reference sequence). The length of the CDR3 is 15 residues. Unmatched junction bases numbered 7, after V lost 1 base and J lost 8 bases.